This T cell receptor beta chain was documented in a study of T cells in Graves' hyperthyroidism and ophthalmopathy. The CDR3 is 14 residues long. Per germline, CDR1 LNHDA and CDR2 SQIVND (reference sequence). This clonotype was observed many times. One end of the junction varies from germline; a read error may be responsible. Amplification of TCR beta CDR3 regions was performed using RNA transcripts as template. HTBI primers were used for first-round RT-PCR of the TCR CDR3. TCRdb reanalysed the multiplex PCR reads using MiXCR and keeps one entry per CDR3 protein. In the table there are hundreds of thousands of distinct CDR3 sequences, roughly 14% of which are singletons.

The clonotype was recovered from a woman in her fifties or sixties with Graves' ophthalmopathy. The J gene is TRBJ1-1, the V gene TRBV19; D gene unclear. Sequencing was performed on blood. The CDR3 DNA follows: TGCGCCAGCAGCATCGTGGGTGTGAACACTGAAGCTTTCTTT. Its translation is CASSIVGVNTEAFF.